This TCR beta chain was observed in a study of blood T cells in healthy people across ages. Whole-study results and caveats: PBMCs that were unsorted prevented a conclusive naive versus antigen-experienced comparison. Per-million-T-cell TCR beta diversity fell roughly linearly with age. Aged donors had fewer naive CD4+ cells and lower diversity than long-lived donors.

Together with a sample-barcoded 5' primer, a J-beta primer mix was included in a second PCR lasting about 6 to 12 cycles. Every sample produced at least 2.5 million CDR3-containing paired-end reads. TCRdb re-called the 5' RACE reads with MiXCR, one entry per CDR3 protein. Among 1.5 million to 2 million distinct CDR3 sequences listed, less than 50% were seen once. V was shortened by 5 bases and J by 6 bases, with 12 bases between the two germline ends. CDR3 size: 13 residues. CDR1 is MNHEY, CDR2 SVGEGT, per germline. With regard to this clonotype: Its target is unknown.

Sequences were obtained from blood. The source is a woman aged 40-49 years in good health. The chain employs TRBV6-2 or TRBV6-3 and TRBJ2-3; D not resolved. As DNA, the CDR3 is TGTGCCAGCAGTGACATCGCCGTGGATACGCAGTATTTT. Residues: CASSDIAVDTQYF.